Shown below are 25 T cell receptor beta chains from a single sample sequenced in a study of neurological immune-mediated disorders. Using its own MiXCR run on the 5' RACE reads, TCRdb lists one record per CDR3 protein. The data hold more than 55,000 distinct CDR3 sequences, with around 10% observed a single time. The time point: longitudinal time-point 2. The sample taken for sequencing was PBMCs. These receptors were taken from a man aged 25-45 years in good health.

This clonotype was counted at least ten times. The chain carries TRBV6-4 and TRBJ2-2, with no clear D. CDR3 length: 13 amino acids. The germline V gene has CDR1 MRHNA and CDR2 SNTAGT. The ends were cut back, 2 bases at V and 3 bases at J, with 4 bases in the middle. In nucleotides, the CDR3 is TGTGCCAGCAGTGACAGGGACACCGGGGAGCTGTTTTTT. Translation gives CASSDRDTGELFF.

This clonotype was recorded many times. The genes are TRBV7-2 and TRBJ2-5; D possibly uses TRBD1 or TRBD2 (5 bases each). Trimming removed 8 bases from V and 2 bases from J, with 18 bases in between. The CDR3 totals 15 residues. From germline, CDR1 is SGHTA and CDR2 FQGNSA. CDR3 in amino acids: CASRVGGRIQETQYF. The DNA for the CDR3 is TGTGCCAGCCGGGTTGGGGGACGCATACAAGAGACCCAGTACTTC.

V is TRBV9 and J is TRBJ2-3, with D possibly TRBD2 on 6 matching bases. Trimming removed 2 bases at V and 1 base at J, with 11 bases between. The CDR3 totals 15 residues. Germline V gene sequence: CDR1 SGDLS, CDR2 YYNGEE. The CDR3, as DNA: TGTGCCAGCAGCGTTGGCGGGGTGGGCACAGATACGCAGTATTTT. It specifies CASSVGGVGTDTQYF.

This clonotype was recorded at least ten times. The J gene is TRBJ2-4, the V gene TRBV5-1; maybe TRBD1 (6 bases). CDR1 and CDR2 (germline): SGHRS, YFSETQ. The CDR3 has 14 residues. V was shortened by 4 bases and J by 11 bases, with 19 bases between the two germline ends. CDR3 loop: CASSPGDTVDFQYF. CDR3 DNA sequence: TGCGCCAGCAGCCCCGGGGACACTGTAGACTTTCAGTACTTC. Full variable domain (remainder filled in from reference TRBV5-1 and TRBJ2-4): KAGVTQTPRYLIKTRGQQVTLSCSPISGHRSVSWYQQTPGQGLQFLFEYFSETQRNKGNFPGRFSGRQFSNSRSEMNVSTLELGDSALYLCASSPGDTVDFQYFGAGTRLSVL.

This clonotype was observed at least ten times. CDR3 nucleotide sequence: TGTGCCAGCACCGCAGGACGGCAGTACTTC. Encoded protein: CASTAGRQYF. The J gene is TRBJ2-7, the V gene TRBV2; no clear D gene. Trimming shortened V by 7 bases and J by 9 bases, and 10 bases separated the two germline ends. In germline, CDR1 is SNHLY, CDR2 FYNNEI. The length of the CDR3 is 10 residues.

The rearrangement links TRBV10-3 to TRBJ2-2, with a tentative D call TRBD2 (6 bases). Per the germline V gene, CDR1 is ENHRY and CDR2 is SYGVKD. V was shortened by 10 bases and J by 5 bases, with 20 bases between the two germline ends. This CDR3 comprises 15 residues. CDR3 bases: TGTGCCACCAGGCCGGATGGCGGGAATACCGGGGAGCTGTTTTTT. Protein: CATRPDGGNTGELFF.

This clonotype was found many times. The gene calls are TRBV20-1 and TRBJ2-1; no clear D gene. Trimming cost V 5 bases and J 4 bases, with 18 bases left between them. Per the germline V gene, CDR1 is DFQATT and CDR2 is SNEGSKA (reference sequence). This CDR3 is 15 amino acids long. The CDR3 coding sequence is TGCAGTGCTCTAGTCCCAGTGGACGGGTACAATGAGCAGTTCTTC. Protein product: CSALVPVDGYNEQFF.

There are many counts of this clonotype. The chain links TRBV4-2 to TRBJ1-2; D gene unclear. The CDR3 totals 16 residues. The germline V gene has CDR1 LGHNA and CDR2 YNFKEQ. V lost 1 base, J lost 4 bases, and 16 bases lay in between. The CDR3 DNA reads TGTGCCAGCAGCCAAGGAACACCTCCCGAGGCCTATGGCTACACCTTC. It is translated as CASSQGTPPEAYGYTF.

This clonotype came up many times. V and J are TRBV27 and TRBJ2-1, with 11 bases fitting TRBD2. CDR1 and CDR2 from the germline V gene are MNHEY and SMNVEV (reference sequence). The CDR3 runs 17 residues. Trimming cost V 6 bases and J 5 bases; bases outside gene matches: 12. CDR3: CASRTFLTSGINNEQFF. CDR3 bases: TGTGCCAGCAGGACATTCTTGACTAGCGGGATAAACAATGAGCAGTTCTTC.

This clonotype was observed at least ten times. The chain couples TRBV5-1 to TRBJ2-1, with TRBD1 identical over 8 bases. The CDR3 runs to 13 residues. Germline assignment: CDR1 SGHRS and CDR2 YFSETQ. V was pared by 4 bases and J by 7 bases, with 4 bases of the junction left unmatched. The CDR3 DNA reads as TGCGCCAGCAGCGCGACAGGGGTAAATGAGCAGTTCTTC. Residues: CASSATGVNEQFF.

This clonotype has a count of ten or more. The V gene is TRBV5-6, the J gene TRBJ2-5, with 8 bases identical to TRBD2. This CDR3 contains 15 residues. Trimming at V came to 4 bases and at J to 2 bases, leaving 7 bases not matched to a gene. From germline, CDR1 is SGHDT and CDR2 YYEEEE. The CDR3 protein is CASSTATSAQETQYF. CDR3 DNA sequence: TGTGCCAGCAGCACCGCGACTAGCGCACAAGAGACCCAGTACTTC.

This clonotype has ten or more counts. This rearrangement joins TRBV4-1 to TRBJ2-2; D gene ambiguous. Germline V CDR1 and CDR2: MGHRA, YSYEKL. Trimming pared 6 bases from V and 3 bases from J, leaving 11 bases between. The CDR3 sequence is 14 residues long. CDR3 nucleotide sequence: TGCGCCAGCAGGCCTTACCCGGACACCGGGGAGCTGTTTTTT. This gives the protein CASRPYPDTGELFF.

This clonotype was detected many times. The V gene is TRBV10-3, the J gene TRBJ1-2; TRBD1 aligns across 9 bases. Germline V CDR1 and CDR2: ENHRY, SYGVKD. J lost 6 bases, V lost 7 bases, and 12 bases had no gene match. This CDR3 has 15 residues. The CDR3 DNA is TGTGCCATCACTGGACCGGGACAGGGCGCGAATGGCTACACCTTC. This gives the protein CAITGPGQGANGYTF.

This clonotype appeared many times. This chain uses TRBV12-3 or TRBV12-4 with TRBJ2-4, with TRBD2 as a possible D gene (8 bases). Trimming pared 5 bases from V and 5 bases from J, leaving 16 bases between. The CDR3 is 15 amino acids. The CDR3 spells CASSPGGGRENIQYF. DNA of the CDR3: TGTGCCAGCAGTCCGGGAGGGGGCCGGGAAAACATTCAGTACTTC.

At least ten counts were recorded for this clonotype. The chain carries TRBV10-3 and TRBJ2-1, with TRBD2 identical over 9 bases. V was clipped by 0 bases and J by 5 bases; unmatched bases: 11. This CDR3 region has 18 residues. The germline V gene has CDR1 ENHRY and CDR2 SYGVKD. CDR3 loop: CAISESKGGRALHNEQFF. CDR3 DNA sequence: TGTGCCATCAGTGAGTCCAAGGGCGGGAGGGCCCTCCACAATGAGCAGTTCTTC.

This clonotype occurred many times. The V and J genes are TRBV27 and TRBJ2-7, with 7 bases aligning to TRBD2. The CDR3 extends over 14 amino acids. V lost 3 bases, J lost 7 bases, and 9 bases stayed unmatched. CDR1 and CDR2 from the germline V gene are MNHEY and SMNVEV (reference sequence). The CDR3 loop reads CASSFGGRVWEQYF. CDR3 DNA sequence: TGTGCCAGCAGTTTTGGTGGGAGGGTGTGGGAGCAGTACTTC.

This clonotype has a count of ten or more. V is TRBV20-1 and J is TRBJ2-7; the match to TRBD1 covers 7 bases. The CDR3 loop spans 11 amino acids. Germline-derived CDR1 and CDR2 are DFQATT and SNEGSKA (reference sequence). Trimming cost V 5 bases and J 5 bases; bases outside gene matches: 3. Written as DNA, the CDR3 is TGCAGTGCTCGACAGGGAGACGAGCAGTACTTC. It translates to CSARQGDEQYF.

This clonotype has ten or more counts. The rearrangement joins TRBV6-1 to TRBJ1-6; 8 bases agree with TRBD1. Germline loops: CDR1 MNHNS, CDR2 SASEGT. The CDR3 loop spans 15 amino acids. V shed 2 bases, J shed 11 bases, and the junction held 8 bases outside the gene matches. Here the CDR3 reads CASSELDRATTPLHF. CDR3 in DNA: TGTGCCAGCAGTGAACTGGACAGGGCAACGACACCCCTCCACTTT.

This clonotype was counted at least ten times. The V gene is TRBV3-1, the J gene TRBJ2-2; TRBD1 aligns across 10 bases. Germline V CDR1 and CDR2: LGHDT, YNNKEL (reference sequence). This CDR3 comprises 17 residues. V lost 0 bases, J lost 7 bases, and 8 bases stayed unmatched. The CDR3 region has the DNA TGTGCCAGCAGCCAAGAGAGACAGGGGGCTTGGTACGGGGAGCTGTTTTTT. Its protein product is CASSQERQGAWYGELFF. The complete variable domain, with remaining parts taken from reference TRBV3-1 and TRBJ2-2, reads DTAVSQTPKYLVTQMGNDKSIKCEQNLGHDTMYWYKQDSKKFLKIMFSYNNKELIINETVPNRFSPKSPDKAHLNLHINSLELGDSAVYFCASSQERQGAWYGELFFGEGSRLTVL.

This clonotype was counted many times. The chain carries TRBV7-2 and TRBJ1-5, with 9 bases aligning to TRBD1. The V segment lost 5 bases and the J segment 2 bases; nucleotides outside the gene matches: 4. Germline CDR1 is SGHTA and CDR2 is FQGNSA. The CDR3 runs 15 residues. The CDR3: CASSKRTGGNQPQHF. The CDR3, as DNA: TGTGCCAGCAGCAAACGGACAGGGGGCAATCAGCCCCAGCATTTT.

In this sample, this clonotype turned up many times. The chain recombines TRBV5-1 with TRBJ2-1, with TRBD2 identical over 10 bases. Germline loops: CDR1 SGHRS, CDR2 YFSETQ. V gave up 5 bases and J gave up 5 bases; unmatched junction bases: 4. The CDR3 has 14 residues. The CDR3, as DNA: TGCGCCAGCAGGGGGGGGACTAGCGACAATGAGCAGTTCTTC. As protein: CASRGGTSDNEQFF.

This clonotype was seen at least ten times. The chain carries TRBV27 and TRBJ1-6; no clear D gene. The CDR3 runs to 15 residues. V was pared by 2 bases and J by 7 bases, with 12 bases between. Germline V CDR1 and CDR2: MNHEY, SMNVEV (reference sequence). CDR3 nucleotide sequence: TGTGCCAGCAGTTTAGGCGTCATTGGGAATTCACCCCTCCACTTT. Residues: CASSLGVIGNSPLHF.

This clonotype was seen at least ten times. This chain joins TRBV7-3 and TRBJ2-2; no definite D call. The CDR3 is made up of 13 amino acids. Trimming took off 0 bases at V and 4 bases at J, with 3 bases between the two ends. Per germline, CDR1 SGHTA and CDR2 FQGTGA. CDR3 in DNA: TGTGCCAGCAGCTTAACGATCACCGGGGAGCTGTTTTTT. As protein: CASSLTITGELFF.

Of note for this clonotype: Given a much more abundant clone one base away, this may be a read error. V is TRBV12-3 or TRBV12-4 and J is TRBJ2-1, with a weak D call TRBD1 (6 bases). CDR3 length: 14 amino acids. DNA for the CDR3: TGTGTCAGCAGTTCTTTAGGGGGTTTCGATGAGCAGTTCTTC. Amino acid sequence: CVSSSLGGFDEQFF.

This clonotype was seen repeatedly, ten times or more. The chain joins TRBV25-1 to TRBJ2-7; possibly TRBD1 for D (6 bases). V was cut by 3 bases and J by 2 bases, with 11 bases left in between. The germline V gene encodes CDR1 MGHDK and CDR2 SYGVNS. The CDR3 covers 14 residues. The CDR3 loop is CASSDRDTTYEQYF. The DNA for the CDR3 is TGTGCCAGCAGTGACCGGGACACCACCTACGAGCAGTACTTC.